A selection of T cell receptor beta chains follows, all from one sample in a study of regulatory dendritic cells for organ transplantation. Profiled with immunoSEQ multiplex PCR; TCRdb holds only in-frame clones, not every one. The repertoire holds roughly 30,000 clones, with roughly 84% as singletons. What was sequenced was naive CD8+ T cells from blood. Every receptor here comes from a human donor in good health. Each CDR3 is given with its conserved first and last residue. The D gene is left open where the match is weak. Not all rows give a size; the values are once, few, many and, for expanded clones, a class.

size	V	length	J	D	DNA	CDR3
-	TRBV11-2	13	TRBJ1-2	-	TGTGCCAGCAGCTTAGATGGTGACAATGGCTACACCTTC	CASSLDGDNGYTF
-	TRBV19	15	TRBJ2-7	-	TGTGCCAGTAAGGAGACGGGTTCCCTCTCCTACGAGCAGTACTTC	CASKETGSLSYEQYF
-	TRBV5-6	14	TRBJ2-2	-	TGTGCCAGCAGCCATCACTTGAACACCGGGGAGCTGTTTTTT	CASSHHLNTGELFF
-	TRBV6-5	16	TRBJ2-3	TRBD1	TGTGCCAGCAGTTCCCGGACAGGGGGCGTTGAAGATACGCAGTATTTT	CASSSRTGGVEDTQYF
-	TRBV27	13	TRBJ1-1	TRBD1	TGTGCCAGCAGTCCCAGGGGGGTCACTGAAGCTTTCTTT	CASSPRGVTEAFF
-	TRBV27	13	TRBJ1-2	-	TGTGCCGCGGCTCCGGGTCCCAACTATGGCTACACCTTC	CAAAPGPNYGYTF
-	TRBV9	14	TRBJ1-3	-	TGTGCCAGCAGCGTAAAGGAGTCTGGAAACACCATATATTTT	CASSVKESGNTIYF
-	TRBV13	15	TRBJ2-1	TRBD2	TGTGCCAGCAGCTTAGGACGCGGGGGGGCCTCTGAGCAGTTCTTC	CASSLGRGGASEQFF
-	TRBV5-6	17	TRBJ1-2	TRBD1	TGTGCCAGCAGCTTGCTTACAGGGGGCCTCTCTTTTGATGGCTACACCTTC	CASSLLTGGLSFDGYTF
-	TRBV5-8	11	TRBJ2-7	-	TGTGCCAGCAGCCCTTCCTACGAGCAGTACTTC	CASSPSYEQYF
-	TRBV16	14	TRBJ2-7	-	TGTGCCAGCAGCCAATCGCGACCAGGGCGCGAGCAGTACTTC	CASSQSRPGREQYF
-	TRBV27	14	TRBJ2-1	-	TGTGCCAGCAGTAACCGGGACTCACACAATGAGCAGTTCTTC	CASSNRDSHNEQFF
-	TRBV4-1	16	TRBJ2-1	TRBD2	TGCGCCAGCAGCCTTGGACTAGCGGGGGGGAAGAATGAGCAGTTCTTC	CASSLGLAGGKNEQFF
-	TRBV5-1	16	TRBJ1-1	-	TGCGCCAGCAGCTTGGCAGCGGTCGGATCTAACACTGAAGCTTTCTTT	CASSLAAVGSNTEAFF
-	TRBV9	13	TRBJ2-1	-	TGTGCCAGCAGCGTAACTCCTTTTGTTGAGCAGTTCTTC	CASSVTPFVEQFF
few	TRBV2	12	TRBJ1-2	TRBD1	TGTGCCATCCGGACAGGGACCTATGGCTACACCTTC	CAIRTGTYGYTF
-	TRBV7-6	16	TRBJ1-3	TRBD1	TGTGCCAGCAGCTTACCTGACAGGGGGCCCGGAAACACCATATATTTT	CASSLPDRGPGNTIYF
-	TRBV11-2	18	TRBJ2-1	-	TGTGCCAGCAGCTTAGAGGTTTTGGGCAGCAGCTCCTACAATGAGCAGTTCTTC	CASSLEVLGSSSYNEQFF
-	TRBV13	13	TRBJ2-7	TRBD2	TGTGCCAGCAGCCCTGGGACTAGCGGGGAGCAGTACTTC	CASSPGTSGEQYF
-	TRBV5-1	17	TRBJ1-2	TRBD1	TGCGCCAGCAGCCAATTCCGGACAGGGGGGCTTAACTATGGCTACACCTTC	CASSQFRTGGLNYGYTF
-	TRBV7-8	13	TRBJ2-7	-	TGTGCCAGCAGCCCTGGCCAGTTCAACGAGCAGTACTTC	CASSPGQFNEQYF
-	TRBV6-1	15	TRBJ1-2	TRBD1	TGTGCCAGCAGTTCCCCAGGGGGACAGCTTTATGGCTACACCTTC	CASSSPGGQLYGYTF
-	TRBV7-8	16	TRBJ1-5	TRBD1	TGTGCCAGCAGGTTAAGAGCACAGGGGACCATCGAGCCCCAGCATTTT	CASRLRAQGTIEPQHF
-	TRBV27	16	TRBJ1-6	TRBD1	TGTGCCAGCAGTTCCTCAGGGGGCGCAGATAATTCACCCCTCCACTTT	CASSSSGGADNSPLHF
-	TRBV7-8	14	TRBJ2-7	-	TGTGCCAGCAGCCAAACGACTAGCTCCTACGAGCAGTACTTC	CASSQTTSSYEQYF
once	TRBV5-4	14	TRBJ2-1	TRBD1	TGTGCCAGCAGTCCCGGGACAGGGGTTAATGAGCAGTTCTTC	CASSPGTGVNEQFF
-	TRBV18	14	TRBJ2-7	-	TGTGCCAGCTCACCATCCGGGTCCTCCTACGAGCAGTACTTC	CASSPSGSSYEQYF
-	TRBV11-2	16	TRBJ1-1	TRBD1	TGTGCCAGCAGGCTTTGGAGGGACAGGGGTAACACTGAAGCTTTCTTT	CASRLWRDRGNTEAFF
-	TRBV7-9	15	TRBJ2-7	TRBD2	TGTGCCAGCAGCCCGGGGGGACCAAGAGTATACGAGCAGTACTTC	CASSPGGPRVYEQYF
-	TRBV11-2	16	TRBJ2-5	TRBD2	TGTGCCAGCAGCATGCGGACTAGCGGGGTAGAAGAGACCCAGTACTTC	CASSMRTSGVEETQYF
-	TRBV27	14	TRBJ1-6	-	TGTGCCAGCAGTTTACTACTGACAGATTCACCCCTCCACTTT	CASSLLLTDSPLHF
-	TRBV9	15	TRBJ2-3	TRBD2	TGTGCCAGCAGCCTTAGCGGGGGCACCACAGATACGCAGTATTTT	CASSLSGGTTDTQYF
-	TRBV5-4	17	TRBJ2-4	-	TGTGCCAGCAGCCCCAATGTTGGGCCAGCCTCCAAAAACATTCAGTACTTC	CASSPNVGPASKNIQYF
once	TRBV2	13	TRBJ2-7	-	TGTGCCAGCAGTGAATCGGTTACCTACGAGCAGTACTTC	CASSESVTYEQYF
-	TRBV10-3	17	TRBJ1-1	-	TGTGCCATCAGTGCGAAGACGGGACTGAGCATGAACACTGAAGCTTTCTTT	CAISAKTGLSMNTEAFF
-	TRBV14	14	TRBJ2-1	TRBD2	TGTGCCAGCAGCTGGCGGGGGGGATACAATGAGCAGTTCTTC	CASSWRGGYNEQFF
-	TRBV4-1	15	TRBJ2-7	TRBD1	TGCGCCAGCAGCCAACCGGGACAGGGGGCCTACGAGCAGTACTTC	CASSQPGQGAYEQYF
-	TRBV19	16	TRBJ2-5	TRBD2	TGTGCCACCAGTATCGGGGCCCGGGGGGGCCACGAGACCCAGTACTTC	CATSIGARGGHETQYF
-	TRBV10-3	18	TRBJ1-2	TRBD1	TGTGCCATCAGTGAGCTTGAGCCCGGGACAGGGAAGTCATATGGCTACACCTTC	CAISELEPGTGKSYGYTF
-	TRBV4-3	15	TRBJ1-2	TRBD1	TGCGCCAGCAGCCCTATAGGACAGGAACGGCATGGCTACACCTTC	CASSPIGQERHGYTF
-	TRBV4-1	14	TRBJ2-6	-	TGCGCCAGCAGCGGGGGGTTTGGGGCCAACGTCCTGACTTTC	CASSGGFGANVLTF
-	TRBV7-9	15	TRBJ1-1	TRBD1	TGTGCCAGCAGCCGACTGAGGACAGGGGACACTGAAGCTTTCTTT	CASSRLRTGDTEAFF
-	TRBV15	13	TRBJ1-1	-	TGTGCCACCAGCATCGGGGAGACCACTGAAGCTTTCTTT	CATSIGETTEAFF
-	TRBV27	12	TRBJ2-2	-	TGTGCCAGCAGTACAGGGATCGGGGAGCTGTTTTTT	CASSTGIGELFF
-	TRBV4-3	16	TRBJ2-7	-	TGCGCCAGCAGCCAAGATAACCGGCGGAGCTCCTACGAGCAGTACTTC	CASSQDNRRSSYEQYF